This T cell receptor beta chain was sequenced in a study of response to subunit inactivated influenza vaccine. TCRdb re-derived calls from the RT-PCR reads in MiXCR, one entry per CDR3 protein. This repertoire shows 650,000 to 850,000 distinct CDR3 sequences, about 15% found once; its top ten account for around 7%. Concerning this clonotype itself: The antigen remains undetermined.

The length of the CDR3 is 16 residues. Germline V gives CDR1 LGHNA, CDR2 YNFKEQ. V shed 6 bases and J shed 2 bases, with 16 bases lying between them. Study findings and constraints: After each seasonal influenza vaccination, few new T cells are recruited, the authors suggested.

This rearrangement joins TRBV4-2 to TRBJ2-2; tentatively, D is TRBD2 (5 bases). Material: PBMCs from blood, obtained roughly 15 days before vaccination. This TCR came from a man in his forties or fifties who received an inactivated influenza vaccine. CDR3 DNA sequence: TGTGCCAGCAGGCTCCGACTACTAGAAAACACCGGGGAGCTGTTTTTT. It codes for CASRLRLLENTGELFF.